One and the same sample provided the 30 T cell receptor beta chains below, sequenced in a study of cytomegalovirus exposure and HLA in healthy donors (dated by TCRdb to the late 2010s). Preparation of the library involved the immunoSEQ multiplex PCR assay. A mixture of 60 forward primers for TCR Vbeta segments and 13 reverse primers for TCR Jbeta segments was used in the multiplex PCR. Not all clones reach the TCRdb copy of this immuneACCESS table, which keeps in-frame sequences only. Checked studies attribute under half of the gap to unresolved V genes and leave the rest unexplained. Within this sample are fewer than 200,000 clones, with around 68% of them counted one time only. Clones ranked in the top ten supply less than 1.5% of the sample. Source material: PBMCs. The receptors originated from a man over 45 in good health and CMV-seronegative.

The CDR3 spells CASSLEGAATNEKLFF. DNA of the CDR3: TGTGCCAGCAGCCTTGAGGGGGCTGCAACTAATGAAAAACTGTTTTTT. This chain joins TRBV7-8 and TRBJ1-4, with 7 nucleotides matching TRBD1. Germline V gives CDR1 SGHVS, CDR2 FQNEAQ. This CDR3 has 16 residues. V gave up 5 bases and J gave up 0 bases; unmatched junction bases: 6.

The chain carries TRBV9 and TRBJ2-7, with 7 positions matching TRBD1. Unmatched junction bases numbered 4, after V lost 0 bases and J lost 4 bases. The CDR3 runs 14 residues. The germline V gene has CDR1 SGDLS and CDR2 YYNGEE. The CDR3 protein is CASSVGGGWYEQYF. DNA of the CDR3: TGTGCCAGCAGCGTAGGAGGGGGCTGGTACGAGCAGTACTTC.

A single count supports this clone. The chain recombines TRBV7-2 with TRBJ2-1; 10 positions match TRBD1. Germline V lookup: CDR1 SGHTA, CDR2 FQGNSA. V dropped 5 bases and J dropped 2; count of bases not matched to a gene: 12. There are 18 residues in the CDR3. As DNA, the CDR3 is TGTGCCAGCAGCCAGTTTGACAGGGGGCAGTCGACCTACAATGAGCAGTTCTTC. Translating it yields CASSQFDRGQSTYNEQFF. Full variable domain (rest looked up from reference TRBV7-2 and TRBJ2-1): GAGVSQSPSNKVTEKGKDVELRCDPISGHTALYWYRQSLGQGLEFLIYFQGNSAPDKSGLPSDRFSAERTGGSVSTLTIQRTQQEDSAVYLCASSQFDRGQSTYNEQFFGPGTRLTVL.

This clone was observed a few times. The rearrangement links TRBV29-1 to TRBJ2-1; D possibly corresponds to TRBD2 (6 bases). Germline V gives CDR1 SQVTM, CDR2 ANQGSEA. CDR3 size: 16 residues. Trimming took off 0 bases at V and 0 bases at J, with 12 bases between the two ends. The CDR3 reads CSVEDGGTYSYNEQFF. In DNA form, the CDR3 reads TGCAGCGTTGAAGACGGGGGAACTTACTCCTACAATGAGCAGTTCTTC.

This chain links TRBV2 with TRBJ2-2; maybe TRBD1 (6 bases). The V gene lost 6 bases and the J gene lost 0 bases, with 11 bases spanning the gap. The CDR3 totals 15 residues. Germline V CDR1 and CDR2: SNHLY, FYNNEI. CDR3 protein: CASRVQGSNTGELFF. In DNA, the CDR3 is TGTGCCAGCAGAGTACAGGGTTCGAACACCGGGGAGCTGTTTTTT.

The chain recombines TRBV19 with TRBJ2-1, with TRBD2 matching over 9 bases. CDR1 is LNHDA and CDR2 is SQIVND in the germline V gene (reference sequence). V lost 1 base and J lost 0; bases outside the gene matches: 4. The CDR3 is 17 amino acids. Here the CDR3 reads CASSIGSGGTSYNEQFF. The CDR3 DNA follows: TGTGCCAGTAGTATAGGGAGCGGGGGGACCTCCTACAATGAGCAGTTCTTC.

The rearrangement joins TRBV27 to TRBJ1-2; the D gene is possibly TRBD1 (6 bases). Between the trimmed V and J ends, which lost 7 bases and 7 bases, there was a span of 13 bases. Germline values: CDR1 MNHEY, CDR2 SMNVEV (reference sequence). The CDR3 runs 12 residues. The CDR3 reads CASKGVGAGYTF. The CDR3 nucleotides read TGTGCCAGCAAGGGGGTGGGGGCTGGCTACACCTTC.

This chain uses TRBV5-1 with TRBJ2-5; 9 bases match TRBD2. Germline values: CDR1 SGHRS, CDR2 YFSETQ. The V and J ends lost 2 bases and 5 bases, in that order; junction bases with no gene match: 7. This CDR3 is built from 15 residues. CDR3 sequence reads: CASSFSSGGTETQYF. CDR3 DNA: TGCGCCAGCAGCTTTTCCAGCGGGGGGACTGAGACCCAGTACTTC.

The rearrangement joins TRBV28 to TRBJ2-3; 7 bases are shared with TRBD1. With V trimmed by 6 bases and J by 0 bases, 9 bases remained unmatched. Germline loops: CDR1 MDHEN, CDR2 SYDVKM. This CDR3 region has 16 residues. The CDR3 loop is CASRPRQGRSTDTQYF. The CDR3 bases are TGTGCCAGCAGGCCCAGACAGGGACGTAGCACAGATACGCAGTATTTT.

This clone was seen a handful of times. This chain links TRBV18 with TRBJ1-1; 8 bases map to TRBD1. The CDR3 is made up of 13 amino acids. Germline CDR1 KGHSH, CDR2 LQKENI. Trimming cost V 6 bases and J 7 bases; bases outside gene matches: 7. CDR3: CASSLDREGEAFF. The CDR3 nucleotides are TGTGCCAGCTCCCTGGACAGGGAGGGTGAAGCTTTCTTT.

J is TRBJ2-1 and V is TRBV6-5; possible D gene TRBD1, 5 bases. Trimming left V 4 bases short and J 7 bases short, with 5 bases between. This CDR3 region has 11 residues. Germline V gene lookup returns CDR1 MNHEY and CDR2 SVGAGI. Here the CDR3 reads CASSSGNEQFF. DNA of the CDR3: TGTGCCAGCAGTTCAGGGAATGAGCAGTTCTTC.

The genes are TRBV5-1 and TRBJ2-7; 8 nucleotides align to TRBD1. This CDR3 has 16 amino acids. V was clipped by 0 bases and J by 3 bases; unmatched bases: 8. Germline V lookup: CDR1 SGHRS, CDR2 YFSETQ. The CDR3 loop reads CASSLVFGTGGYEQYF. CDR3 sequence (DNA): TGCGCCAGCAGCTTGGTTTTCGGGACAGGAGGCTACGAGCAGTACTTC.

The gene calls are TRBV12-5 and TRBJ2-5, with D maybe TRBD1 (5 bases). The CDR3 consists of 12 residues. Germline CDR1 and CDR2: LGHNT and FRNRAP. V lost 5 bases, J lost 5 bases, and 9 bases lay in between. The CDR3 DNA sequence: TGTGCTAGTGGTGGCCCAGGGGAGACCCAGTACTTC. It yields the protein CASGGPGETQYF.

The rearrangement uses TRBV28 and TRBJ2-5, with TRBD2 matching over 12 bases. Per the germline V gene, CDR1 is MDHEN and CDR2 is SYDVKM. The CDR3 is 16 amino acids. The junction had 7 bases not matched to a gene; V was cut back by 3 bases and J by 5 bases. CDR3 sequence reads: CASSFSSGGVEETQYF. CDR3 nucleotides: TGTGCCAGCAGTTTTTCTAGCGGGGGGGTGGAGGAGACCCAGTACTTC.

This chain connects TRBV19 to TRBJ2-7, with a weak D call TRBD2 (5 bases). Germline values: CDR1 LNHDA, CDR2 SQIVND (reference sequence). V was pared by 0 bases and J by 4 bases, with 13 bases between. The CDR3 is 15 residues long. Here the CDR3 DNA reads TGTGCCAGTAGTATAGATCGGGGAATCGGTTACGAGCAGTACTTC. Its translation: CASSIDRGIGYEQYF.

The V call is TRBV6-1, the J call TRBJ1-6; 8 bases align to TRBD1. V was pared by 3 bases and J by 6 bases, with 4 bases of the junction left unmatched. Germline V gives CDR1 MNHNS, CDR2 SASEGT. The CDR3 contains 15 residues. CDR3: CASSDRGHPNSPLHF. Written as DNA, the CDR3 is TGTGCCAGCAGTGACAGGGGGCACCCTAATTCACCCCTCCACTTT.

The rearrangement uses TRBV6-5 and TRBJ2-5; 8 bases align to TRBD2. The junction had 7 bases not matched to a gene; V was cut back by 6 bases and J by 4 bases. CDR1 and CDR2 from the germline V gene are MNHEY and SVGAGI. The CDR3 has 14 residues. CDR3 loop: CASRGAGGAETQYF. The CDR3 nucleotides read TGTGCCAGCAGGGGGGCCGGGGGGGCAGAGACCCAGTACTTC.

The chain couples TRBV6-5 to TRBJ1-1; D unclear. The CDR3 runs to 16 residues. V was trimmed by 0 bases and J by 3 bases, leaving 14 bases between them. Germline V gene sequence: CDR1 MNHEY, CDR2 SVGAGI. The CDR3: CASSYSLITMDTEAFF. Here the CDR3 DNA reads TGTGCCAGCAGTTACTCCCTTATTACTATGGACACTGAAGCTTTCTTT.

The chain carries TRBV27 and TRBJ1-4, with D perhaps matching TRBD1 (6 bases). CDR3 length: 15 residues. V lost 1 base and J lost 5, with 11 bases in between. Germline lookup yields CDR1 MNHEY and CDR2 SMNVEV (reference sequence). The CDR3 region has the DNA TGTGCCAGCAGTTTATTAGGGGGGGTAAATGAAAAACTGTTTTTT. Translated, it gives CASSLLGGVNEKLFF.

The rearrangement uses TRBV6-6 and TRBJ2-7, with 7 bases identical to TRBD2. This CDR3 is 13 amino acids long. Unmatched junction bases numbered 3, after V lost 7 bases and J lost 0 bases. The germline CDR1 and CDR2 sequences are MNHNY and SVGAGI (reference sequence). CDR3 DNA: TGTGCCAGCAACCTAGCGGCCTCCTACGAGCAGTACTTC. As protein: CASNLAASYEQYF.

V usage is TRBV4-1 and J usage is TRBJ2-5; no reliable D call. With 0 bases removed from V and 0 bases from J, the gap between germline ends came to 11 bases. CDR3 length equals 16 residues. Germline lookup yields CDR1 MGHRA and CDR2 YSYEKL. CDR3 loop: CASSQDQSAYQETQYF. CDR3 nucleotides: TGCGCCAGCAGCCAAGACCAATCCGCGTACCAAGAGACCCAGTACTTC.

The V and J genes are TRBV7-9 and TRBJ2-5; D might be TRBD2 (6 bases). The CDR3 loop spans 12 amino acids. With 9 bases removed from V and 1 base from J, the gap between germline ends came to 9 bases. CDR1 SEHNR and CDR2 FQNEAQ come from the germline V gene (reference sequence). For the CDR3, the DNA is TGTGCCAGTGGACTATTCCAAGAGACCCAGTACTTC. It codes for CASGLFQETQYF.

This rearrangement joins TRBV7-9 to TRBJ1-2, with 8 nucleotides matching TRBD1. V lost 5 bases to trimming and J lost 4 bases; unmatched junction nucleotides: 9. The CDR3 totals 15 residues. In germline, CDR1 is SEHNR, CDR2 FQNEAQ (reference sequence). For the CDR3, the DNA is TGTGCCAGCAGCCCACTCGGACAGGGATCCTATGGCTACACCTTC. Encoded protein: CASSPLGQGSYGYTF.

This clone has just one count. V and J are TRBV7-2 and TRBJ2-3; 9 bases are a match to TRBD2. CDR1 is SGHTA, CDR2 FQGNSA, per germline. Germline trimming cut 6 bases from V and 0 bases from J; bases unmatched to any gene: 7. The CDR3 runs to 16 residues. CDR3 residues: CASSLAGGRSTDTQYF. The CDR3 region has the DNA TGTGCCAGCAGTCTTGCGGGGGGGCGAAGCACAGATACGCAGTATTTT. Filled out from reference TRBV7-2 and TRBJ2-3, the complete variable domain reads GAGVSQSPSNKVTEKGKDVELRCDPISGHTALYWYRQSLGQGLEFLIYFQGNSAPDKSGLPSDRFSAERTGGSVSTLTIQRTQQEDSAVYLCASSLAGGRSTDTQYFGPGTRLTVL.

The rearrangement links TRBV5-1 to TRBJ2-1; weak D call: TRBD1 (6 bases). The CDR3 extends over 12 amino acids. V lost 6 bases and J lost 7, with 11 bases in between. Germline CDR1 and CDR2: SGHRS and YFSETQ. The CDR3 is CASTQQGNEQFF. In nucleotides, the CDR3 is TGCGCCAGCACCCAACAGGGAAATGAGCAGTTCTTC. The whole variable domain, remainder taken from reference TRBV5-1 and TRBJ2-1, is KAGVTQTPRYLIKTRGQQVTLSCSPISGHRSVSWYQQTPGQGLQFLFEYFSETQRNKGNFPGRFSGRQFSNSRSEMNVSTLELGDSALYLCASTQQGNEQFFGPGTRLTVL.

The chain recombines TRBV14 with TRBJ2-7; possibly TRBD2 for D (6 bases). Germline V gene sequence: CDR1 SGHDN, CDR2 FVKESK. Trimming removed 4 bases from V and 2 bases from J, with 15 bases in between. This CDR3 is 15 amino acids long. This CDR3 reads CASSLLGTGPYEQYF. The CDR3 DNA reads TGTGCCAGCAGCCTCCTGGGGACTGGGCCCTACGAGCAGTACTTC.

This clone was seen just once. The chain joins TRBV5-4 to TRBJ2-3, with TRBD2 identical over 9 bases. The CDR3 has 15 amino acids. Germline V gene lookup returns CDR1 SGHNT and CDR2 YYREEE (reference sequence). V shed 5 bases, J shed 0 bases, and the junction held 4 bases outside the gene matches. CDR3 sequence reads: CASSFTSGSTDTQYF. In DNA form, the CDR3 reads TGTGCCAGCAGTTTTACTAGCGGGAGCACAGATACGCAGTATTTT.

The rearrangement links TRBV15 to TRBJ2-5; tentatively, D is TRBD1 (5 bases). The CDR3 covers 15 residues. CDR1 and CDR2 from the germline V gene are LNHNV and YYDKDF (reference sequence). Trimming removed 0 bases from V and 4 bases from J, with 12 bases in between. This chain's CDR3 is CATSRDKQGIETQYF. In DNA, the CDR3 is TGTGCCACCAGCAGAGATAAGCAGGGAATAGAGACCCAGTACTTC. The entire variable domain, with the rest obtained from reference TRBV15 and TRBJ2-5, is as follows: DAMVIQNPRYQVTQFGKPVTLSCSQTLNHNVMYWYQQKSSQAPKLLFHYYDKDFNNEADTPDNFQSRRPNTSFCFLDIRSPGLGDTAMYLCATSRDKQGIETQYFGPGTRLLVL.

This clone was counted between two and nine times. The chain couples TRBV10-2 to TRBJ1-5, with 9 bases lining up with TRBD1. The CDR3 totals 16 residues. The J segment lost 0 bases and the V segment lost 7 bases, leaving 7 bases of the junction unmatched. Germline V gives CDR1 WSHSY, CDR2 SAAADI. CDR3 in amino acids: CASMGQGTYSNQPQHF. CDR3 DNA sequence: TGCGCCAGCATGGGACAGGGAACATATAGCAATCAGCCCCAGCATTTT.

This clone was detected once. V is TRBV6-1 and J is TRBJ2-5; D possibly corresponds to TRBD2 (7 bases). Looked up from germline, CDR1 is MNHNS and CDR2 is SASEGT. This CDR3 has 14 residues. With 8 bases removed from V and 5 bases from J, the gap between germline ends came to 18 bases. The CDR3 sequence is CASLSRGAGETQYF. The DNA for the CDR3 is TGTGCCAGCCTGTCTCGGGGGGCCGGGGAGACCCAGTACTTC.